The clone carrying this T cell receptor (beta chain) was seen ten or more times. The sample belongs to a study of T cells in Graves' hyperthyroidism and ophthalmopathy. Newly diagnosed patients aged 18 to 65 had hyperthyroidism of under 2 months' duration. Regions amplified from RNA transcripts were the TCR beta CDR3 regions. Carried out on the TCR CDR3, a first-round RT-PCR used the HTBI primer set. TCRdb redid the calling of the multiplex PCR reads with MiXCR, one entry per CDR3 protein. The table shows about 350,000 distinct CDR3 sequences, with about 15% occurring only once. The sequenced sample consisted of blood. The TCR comes from a woman in her 30s with Graves' hyperthyroidism.

CDR3 DNA: TGTGCCAGCAGCTTATCTGATAACAATGAGCAGTTCTTC. It is translated as CASSLSDNNEQFF. The chain uses TRBV11-2 and TRBJ2-1; D is ambiguous. V lost 2 bases and J 5 bases, leaving 7 bases between the germline ends. This CDR3 spans 13 amino acids. Germline CDR1 is SGHAT and CDR2 is FQNNGV.